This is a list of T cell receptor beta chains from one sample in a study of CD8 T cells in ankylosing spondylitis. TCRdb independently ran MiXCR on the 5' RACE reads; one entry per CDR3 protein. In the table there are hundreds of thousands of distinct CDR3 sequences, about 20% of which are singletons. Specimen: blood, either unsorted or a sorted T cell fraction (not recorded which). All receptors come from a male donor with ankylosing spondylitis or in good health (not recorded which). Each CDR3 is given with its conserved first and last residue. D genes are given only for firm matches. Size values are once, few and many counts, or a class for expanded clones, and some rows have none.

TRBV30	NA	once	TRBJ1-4	TGTGCCTGGAACCCGACCGGGAGCGGTGAAAAACTGTTTTTT	CAWNPTGSGEKLFF
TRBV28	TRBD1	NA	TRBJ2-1	TGTGCCAGCAGACAGACAGGGGTTGGCGAGCAGTTCTTC	CASRQTGVGEQFF
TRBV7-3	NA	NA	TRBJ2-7	TGTGCCCAGGGAGACGAGCAGTACTTC	CAQGDEQYF
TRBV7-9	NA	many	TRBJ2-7	TGTGCCAGCAGCTTAGGGACTCGCTACGAGCAGTACTTC	CASSLGTRYEQYF
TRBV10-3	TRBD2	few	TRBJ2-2	TGTGCCATCCAAGGACTAGCGGGGACCACCGGGGAGCTGTTTTTT	CAIQGLAGTTGELFF
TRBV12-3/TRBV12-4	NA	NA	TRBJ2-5	TGTGCCAGCAGTTTCTGGGGACCCCAAGAGACCCAGTACTTC	CASSFWGPQETQYF
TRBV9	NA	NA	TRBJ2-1	TGTGCCAGCAGCGTAGGCGAGAGCCACAATGAGCAGTTCTTC	CASSVGESHNEQFF
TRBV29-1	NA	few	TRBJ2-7	TGCAGCGTTGAACGGCAGGGTCCTGAGCAGTACTTC	CSVERQGPEQYF
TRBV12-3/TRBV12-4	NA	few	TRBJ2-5	TGTGCCAGCCTTTTCAGAGGCGAAGAGACCCAGTACTTC	CASLFRGEETQYF
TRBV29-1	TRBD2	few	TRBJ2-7	TGCAGCGTTGAAGAGGACTTCAATTCGGCTAGCGGCAAATACGAGCAGTACTTC	CSVEEDFNSASGKYEQYF
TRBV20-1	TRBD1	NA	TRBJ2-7	TGCAGTGCTAGAGATCTAACCGGACAGGGGCGAAAGCAGTACTTC	CSARDLTGQGRKQYF
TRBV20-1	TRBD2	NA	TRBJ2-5	TGCAGTGCTAGAGATCTGTGGGGGGGACGGGAGACCCAGTACTTC	CSARDLWGGRETQYF
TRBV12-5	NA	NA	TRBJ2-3	TGTGCTAGTGGACAACCCAGCGACACAGATACGCAGTATTTT	CASGQPSDTDTQYF
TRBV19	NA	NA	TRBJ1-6	TGTGCCAGTACTCGGGGGGCAGAATATAATTCACCCCTCCACTTT	CASTRGAEYNSPLHF
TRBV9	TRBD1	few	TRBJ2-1	TGTGCCAGCAGACCTGGGACAGTCTACAATGAGCAGTTCTTC	CASRPGTVYNEQFF
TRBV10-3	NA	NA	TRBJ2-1	TGTGCCATCAGCCATGAGCGCGCAGGCATCTCCTACAATGAGCAGTTCTTC	CAISHERAGISYNEQFF
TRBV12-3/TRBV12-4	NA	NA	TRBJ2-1	TGTGCCAGCAGTCAACTTGGGGGGGGCTACTCCTACAATGAGCAGTTCTTC	CASSQLGGGYSYNEQFF
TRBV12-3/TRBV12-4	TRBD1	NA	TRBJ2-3	TGTGCCAGCAGTTTAATAGGGGGCGAGGTCACAGATACGCAGTATTTT	CASSLIGGEVTDTQYF
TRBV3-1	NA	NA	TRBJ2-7	TGTGCCAGCAGCCCCGGGGCGAGGGGCTACGAGCAGTACTTC	CASSPGARGYEQYF
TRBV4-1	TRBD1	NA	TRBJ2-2	TGCGCCAGCAGCCATGGGACAGGGGTGGCCGGGGAGCTGTTTTTT	CASSHGTGVAGELFF
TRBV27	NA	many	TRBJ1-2	TGTGCCAGCAGCTCCCCGGGGGGCGGTAACTATGGCTACACCTTC	CASSSPGGGNYGYTF
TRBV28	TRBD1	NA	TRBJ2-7	TGTGCCAGCAGTTTATGGGGCAGGGGGCGGAACGAGCAGTACTTC	CASSLWGRGRNEQYF
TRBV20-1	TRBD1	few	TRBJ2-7	TGCAGTGCGTGGACAGGGGAGTTCTACGAGCAGTACTTC	CSAWTGEFYEQYF
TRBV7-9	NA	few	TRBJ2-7	TGTGCCAGCAGCTCCCGGGACTGGTACGAGCAGTACTTC	CASSSRDWYEQYF
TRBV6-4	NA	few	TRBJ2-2	TGTGCCAGCAGTGACTCTCCCGGGGAGCTGTTTTTT	CASSDSPGELFF
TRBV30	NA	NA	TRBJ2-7	TGTGCTTCCTCAGGGGATCGCAACGAGCAGTACTTC	CASSGDRNEQYF
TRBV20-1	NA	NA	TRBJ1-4	TGCAGTGCTAGAGATCACCAGGGTACTAATGAAAAACTGTTTTTT	CSARDHQGTNEKLFF
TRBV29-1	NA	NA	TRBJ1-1	TGCAGCGTTGAAGGAAAGGAAGAGGGTACTGAAGCTTTCTTT	CSVEGKEEGTEAFF
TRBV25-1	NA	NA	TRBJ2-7	TGTGCCAGCACTGACGGTACCCCCTACGAGCAGTACTTC	CASTDGTPYEQYF
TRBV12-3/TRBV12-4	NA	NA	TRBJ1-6	TGTGCCAGCAGCGCGAGGGGACTGCCCGGTCCACCCCTCCACTTT	CASSARGLPGPPLHF
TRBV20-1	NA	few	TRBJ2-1	TGCAGTGCCCGGGACCTAGCTCCCAATGAGCAGTTCTTC	CSARDLAPNEQFF
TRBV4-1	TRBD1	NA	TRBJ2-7	TGCGCCAGCAGCCAAGCCGACAGGGCCTACGAGCAGTACTTC	CASSQADRAYEQYF
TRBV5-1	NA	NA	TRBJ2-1	TGCGCCAGCAGCTTGAGTCACGGGCCGGGCAATGAGCAGTTCTTC	CASSLSHGPGNEQFF
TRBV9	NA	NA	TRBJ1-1	TGTGCCAGCAGGCCCCGGACAGCTTCCCTGAACACTGAAGCTTTCTTT	CASRPRTASLNTEAFF
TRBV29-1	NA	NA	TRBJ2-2	TGCAGCGTTGAAGATCCCATGGGCGGAAGCGGGGAGCTGTTTTTT	CSVEDPMGGSGELFF
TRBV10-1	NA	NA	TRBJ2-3	TGCGCCAGCAGCGGGACACTGGGGGCAGATACGCAGTATTTT	CASSGTLGADTQYF
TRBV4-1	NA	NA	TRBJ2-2	TGCGCCAGCAGCCCGCTAGAAGCTCGGACCGGGGAGCTGTTTTTT	CASSPLEARTGELFF
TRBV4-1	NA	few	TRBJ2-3	TGCGCCAGCAGCCAAGGGGCAGGGTCTGATACGCAGTATTTT	CASSQGAGSDTQYF
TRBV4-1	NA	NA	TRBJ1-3	TGCGCCAGCAGCCAGCTCTACGGGGAGAGGGGAAACACCATATATTTT	CASSQLYGERGNTIYF